What follows describes a single TCR beta chain. Its specificity is unknown. Using RNA transcripts as the source, TCR beta CDR3 regions were amplified. A first-round RT-PCR of the TCR CDR3 used the HTBI primer set. MiXCR, applied by TCRdb to the multiplex PCR reads, yields one record per CDR3 protein. The data show under 450,000 distinct CDR3 sequences, 15% to 18% seen once. This specimen comes from a study of T cells in Graves' hyperthyroidism and ophthalmopathy. The study, taken as a whole, reports: In validation, the model predicted ophthalmopathy. These predictions came a median about 6.5 months before onset.

CDR1 and CDR2 (germline): SGHKS, YYEKEE (reference sequence). This CDR3 has 15 residues. V was cut by 0 bases and J by 3 bases, with 13 bases left in between. The V and J genes are TRBV5-5 and TRBJ2-7, with D maybe TRBD1 (6 bases). This sequence was found in a woman between 18 and 29 years old with Graves' hyperthyroidism. Source material: blood. The DNA for the CDR3 is TGTGCCAGCAGCTTGGGAGGACAGCTCCTCTACGAGCAGTACTTC. Residues: CASSLGGQLLYEQYF.